This T cell receptor beta chain was sequenced for a study of CD8+ T cells in alopecia areata. Study-wide context: Tofacitinib continued for 6 to 18 months and was then withheld for 6 months.

Peripheral blood and lesional scalp punch biopsies came from alopecia areata patients. The CDR3 sequence is 18 residues long. The germline V gene encodes CDR1 ENHRY and CDR2 SYGVKD. Trimming pared 0 bases from V and 0 bases from J, leaving 15 bases between. Reverse transcribed after extraction, RNA yielded cDNA as the sequencing template. Sequencing was performed with immunoSEQ multiplex PCR; in TCRdb, only in-frame clones are kept and a portion is missing. The sample records approximately 12,000 clones, approximately 55% being singletons. Material for sequencing was skin. This receptor was obtained from a human donor with alopecia areata. The genes are TRBV10-3 and TRBJ1-5, with D unclear. This CDR3 reads CAISESPRYDNSNQPQHF. CDR3 bases: TGTGCCATCAGTGAGTCCCCCCGATATGACAATAGCAATCAGCCCCAGCATTTT.